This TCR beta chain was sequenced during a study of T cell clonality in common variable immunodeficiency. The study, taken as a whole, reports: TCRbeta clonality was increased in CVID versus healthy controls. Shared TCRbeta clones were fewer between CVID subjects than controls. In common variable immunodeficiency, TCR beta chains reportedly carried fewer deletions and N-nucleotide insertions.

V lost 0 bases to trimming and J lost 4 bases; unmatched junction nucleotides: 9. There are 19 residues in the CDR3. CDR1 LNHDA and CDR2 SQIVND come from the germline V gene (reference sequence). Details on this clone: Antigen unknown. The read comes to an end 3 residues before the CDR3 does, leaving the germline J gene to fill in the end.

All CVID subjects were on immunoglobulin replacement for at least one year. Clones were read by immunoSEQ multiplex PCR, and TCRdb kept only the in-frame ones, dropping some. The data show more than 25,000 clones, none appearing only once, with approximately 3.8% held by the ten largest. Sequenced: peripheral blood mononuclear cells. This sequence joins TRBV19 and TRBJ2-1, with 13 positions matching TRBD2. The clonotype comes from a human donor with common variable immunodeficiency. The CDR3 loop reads CASSIDWTSGSESYNEQFF. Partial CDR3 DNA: TGTGCCAGTAGTATAGACTGGACTAGCGGGAGTGAGTCGTACAATGAG. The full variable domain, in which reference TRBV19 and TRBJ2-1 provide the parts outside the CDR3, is DGGITQSPKYLFRKEGQNVTLSCEQNLNHDAMYWYRQDPGQGLRLIYYSQIVNDFQKGDIAEGYSVSREKKESFPLTVTSAQKNPTAFYLCASSIDWTSGSESYNEQFFGPGTRLTVL.